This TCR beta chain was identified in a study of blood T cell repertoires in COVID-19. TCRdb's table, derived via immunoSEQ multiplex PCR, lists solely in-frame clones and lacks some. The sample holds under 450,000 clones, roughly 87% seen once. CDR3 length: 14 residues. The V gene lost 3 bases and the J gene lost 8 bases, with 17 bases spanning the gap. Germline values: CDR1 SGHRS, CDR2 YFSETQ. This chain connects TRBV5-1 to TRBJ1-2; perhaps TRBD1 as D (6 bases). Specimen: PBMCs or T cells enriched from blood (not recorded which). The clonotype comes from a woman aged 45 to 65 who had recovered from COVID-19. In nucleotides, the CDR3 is TGCGCCAGCAGCTCGACAGGCCCGGCGGACGGCTACACCTTC. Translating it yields CASSSTGPADGYTF.